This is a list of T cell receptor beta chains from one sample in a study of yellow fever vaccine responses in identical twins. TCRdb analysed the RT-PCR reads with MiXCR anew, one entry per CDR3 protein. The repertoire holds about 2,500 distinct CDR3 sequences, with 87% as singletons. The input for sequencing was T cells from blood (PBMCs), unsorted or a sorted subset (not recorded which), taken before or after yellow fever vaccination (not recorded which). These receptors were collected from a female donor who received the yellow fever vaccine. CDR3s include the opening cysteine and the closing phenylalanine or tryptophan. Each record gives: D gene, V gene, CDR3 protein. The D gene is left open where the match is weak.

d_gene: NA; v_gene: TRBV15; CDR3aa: CATSTPTTGTEAFF
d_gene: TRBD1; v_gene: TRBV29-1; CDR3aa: CSVTGMVGNYGYTF
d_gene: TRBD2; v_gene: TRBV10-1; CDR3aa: CASSESPLGGGSEQFF
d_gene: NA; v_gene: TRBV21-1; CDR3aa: CASRTTRGETQYF
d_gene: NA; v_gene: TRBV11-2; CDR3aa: CASSAFEGNTIYF
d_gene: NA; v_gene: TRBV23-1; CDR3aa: CATMILWGTEAFF
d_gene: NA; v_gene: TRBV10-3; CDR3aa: CAISERGTLDTGELFF
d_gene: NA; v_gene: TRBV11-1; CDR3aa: CASTTDFNEKLFF
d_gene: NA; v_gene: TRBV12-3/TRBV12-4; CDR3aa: CASRTTLADTQYF
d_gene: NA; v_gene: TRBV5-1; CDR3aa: CASSLSSSSYNEQFF
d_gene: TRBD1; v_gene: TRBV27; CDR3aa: CASSLWGQGYNEQFF
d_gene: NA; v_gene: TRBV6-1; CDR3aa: CASSELTVNTEAFF
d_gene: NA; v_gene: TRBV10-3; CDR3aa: CAISISEGGDYGYTF
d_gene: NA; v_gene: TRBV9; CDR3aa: CASNVGAKDTQYF
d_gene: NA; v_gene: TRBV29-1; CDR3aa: CSATENYGYTF
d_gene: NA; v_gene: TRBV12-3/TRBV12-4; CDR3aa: CASRLINGNIQYF
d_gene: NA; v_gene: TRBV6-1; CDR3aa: CASSSGVGLWEPQHF
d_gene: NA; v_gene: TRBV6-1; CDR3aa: CASKTTLGVTGAFF
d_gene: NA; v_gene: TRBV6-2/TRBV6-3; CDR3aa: CASSYSDSGQYQPQHF
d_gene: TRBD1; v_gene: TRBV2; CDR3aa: CASSTGQVSNQPQHF
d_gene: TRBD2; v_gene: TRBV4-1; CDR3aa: CASSQDRLAGGYEQFF
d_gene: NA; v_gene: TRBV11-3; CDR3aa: CASSPELVSDADTQYF
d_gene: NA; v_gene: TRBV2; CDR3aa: CASSLRGPTSKEKLFF
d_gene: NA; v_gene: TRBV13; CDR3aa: CASTWTQNTGELFF
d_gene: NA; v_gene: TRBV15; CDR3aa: CATSRNRDRPNQPQHF
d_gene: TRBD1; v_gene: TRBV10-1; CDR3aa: CASSEGGQVGKLFF
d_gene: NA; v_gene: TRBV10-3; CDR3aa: CAISEDGSNQPQHF
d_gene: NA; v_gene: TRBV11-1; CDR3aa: CASSLRPVKDEKLFF
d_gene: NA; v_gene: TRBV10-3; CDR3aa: CAISAGGANTEAFF
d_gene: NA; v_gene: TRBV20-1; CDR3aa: CSARKQNTEAFF
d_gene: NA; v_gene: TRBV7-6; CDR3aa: CASSLVQETQYF
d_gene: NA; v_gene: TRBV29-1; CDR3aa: CSAALSGKTEAFF
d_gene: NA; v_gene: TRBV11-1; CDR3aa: CASSLVGGYGYTF
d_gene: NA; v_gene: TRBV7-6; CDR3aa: CASSSTGNTIYF
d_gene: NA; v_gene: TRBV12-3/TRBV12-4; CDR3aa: CASSSSYGYTF
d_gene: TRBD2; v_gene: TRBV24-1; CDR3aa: CATSRTAGGTDTQYF
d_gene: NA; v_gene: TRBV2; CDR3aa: CASSGAVMNTEAFF
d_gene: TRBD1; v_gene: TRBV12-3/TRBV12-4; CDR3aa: CASSLADRAGANVLTF
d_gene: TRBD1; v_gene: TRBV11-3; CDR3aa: CASRQQGGFANTEAFF
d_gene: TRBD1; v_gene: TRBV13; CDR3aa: CASGGQKQETQYF
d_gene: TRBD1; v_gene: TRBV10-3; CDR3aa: CAISESGTATNSPLHF
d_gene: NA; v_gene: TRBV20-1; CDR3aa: CSAPGLSAEQYF
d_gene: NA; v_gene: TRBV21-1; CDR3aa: CASSTQKDSSYEQYF
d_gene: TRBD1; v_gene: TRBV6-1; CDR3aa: CASTEDRVGTDTQYF
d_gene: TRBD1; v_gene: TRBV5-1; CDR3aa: CASSGDRGYTDTQYF
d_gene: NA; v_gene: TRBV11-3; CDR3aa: CASSRGRQDGELFF
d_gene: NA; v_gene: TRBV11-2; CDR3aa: CASSTDTGNTIYF